These 11 T cell receptor beta chains originate from one sample sequenced in a study of blood T cells in healthy people across ages. Using a J-beta primer mix together with a sample-barcoded 5' primer, a second PCR was run for roughly 6 to 12 cycles. TCRdb recomputed calls from the 5' RACE reads with MiXCR, one row per CDR3 protein. The table shows some 1,800,000 distinct CDR3 sequences, with about two fifths occurring only once. What was sequenced was blood. The receptors here all came from a human donor in good health.

The chain has TRBV20-1 and TRBJ2-5; tentatively, D is TRBD1 (5 bases). Matching the DNA end better, TRBJ2-7 makes the J call doubtful. Germline V gene data show CDR1 as DFQATT and CDR2 as SNEGSKA (reference sequence). The CDR3 sequence is 12 residues long. The CDR3 loop reads CSAGRAAYEQYF. CDR3 bases: TGCAGTGCTGGCAGGGCCGCCTACGAGCAGTACTTC.

The rearrangement links TRBV4-1 to TRBJ2-1, with 7 nucleotides matching TRBD1. V dropped 1 base and J dropped 8; count of bases not matched to a gene: 14. The CDR3 is made up of 17 amino acids. Germline CDR1 and CDR2: MGHRA and YSYEKL. Written as DNA, the CDR3 is TGCGCCAGCAGCCAAGGAGGGGGAAGGACAGGCGCCCATGAGCAGTTCTTC. Translated: CASSQGGGRTGAHEQFF.

The chain couples TRBV19 to TRBJ1-2; weak D call: TRBD1 (5 bases). Germline lookup yields CDR1 LNHDA and CDR2 SQIVND (reference sequence). CDR3 size: 12 residues. V was trimmed by 7 bases and J by 4 bases, leaving 10 bases between them. This chain's CDR3 is CASNSGVYGYTF. CDR3 coding DNA: TGTGCCAGTAACTCGGGGGTCTATGGCTACACCTTC.

This sequence joins TRBV24-1 and TRBJ2-3; 9 nucleotides agree with TRBD1. After removal of 3 bases from V and 5 bases from J, the junction contained 8 bases not matched to a gene. Germline lookup yields CDR1 KGHDR and CDR2 SFDVKD. The CDR3 contains 16 residues. The DNA for the CDR3 is TGTGCCACCAGTGATCCTACAGGGGGCGGCTTAGATACGCAGTATTTT. It yields the protein CATSDPTGGGLDTQYF.

The chain employs TRBV4-3 and TRBJ1-6, with a tentative D call TRBD1 (5 bases). The CDR3 length is 15 residues. V lost 3 bases, J lost 9 bases, and 15 bases lay in between. CDR1 and CDR2 from the germline V gene are LGHNA and YSLEER. CDR3 DNA sequence: TGCGCCAGCAGCCAGATGCGGGGGGTAGGTTCACCCCTCCACTTT. Translation: CASSQMRGVGSPLHF.

This chain links TRBV20-1 with TRBJ2-7; the D gene is possibly TRBD1 (5 bases). Germline loops: CDR1 DFQATT, CDR2 SNEGSKA (reference sequence). The CDR3 runs 11 residues. V lost 8 bases, J lost 3 bases, and 11 bases lay in between. This CDR3 reads CSPGHIYEQYF. As DNA, the CDR3 is TGCAGTCCAGGACATATCTACGAGCAGTACTTC.

The CDR3 nucleotides read TGTGCCAGCAGTTTGTGGCAGGGGGCGGATGGCTACACCTTC. This codes for CASSLWQGADGYTF. The chain couples TRBV27 to TRBJ1-2, with TRBD1 matching 8 bases. The CDR3 spans 14 residues. The ends lost 3 bases at V and 6 bases at J; junction bases unmatched: 6. The V gene's germline CDR1 is MNHEY and CDR2 SMNVEV (reference sequence).

This clonotype has just a few counts. This chain links TRBV15 with TRBJ2-5; D might be TRBD1 (5 bases). From germline, CDR1 is LNHNV and CDR2 YYDKDF (reference sequence). Trimming removed 0 bases at V and 11 bases at J, with 16 bases between. The CDR3 is 14 amino acids. CDR3 region: CATSRDAGFNEQYF. In DNA form, the CDR3 reads TGTGCCACCAGCAGAGATGCAGGGTTCAATGAGCAGTACTTC.

V usage is TRBV12-3 or TRBV12-4 and J usage is TRBJ2-3; D is unresolved. This CDR3 spans 15 amino acids. V dropped 4 bases and J dropped 7 bases, with 18 bases sitting between them. The chain's CDR3 is CASSSDKSLGHTQYF. DNA of the CDR3: TGTGCCAGCAGTTCCGACAAGTCCCTAGGTCATACGCAGTATTTT.

The chain uses TRBV7-2 and TRBJ2-3, with 8 positions matching TRBD2. After removal of 5 bases from V and 2 bases from J, the junction contained 9 bases not matched to a gene. There are 16 residues in the CDR3. Germline V gene sequence: CDR1 SGHTA, CDR2 FQGNSA. The CDR3 is CASSPLPGGATDTQYF. The CDR3, as DNA: TGTGCCAGCAGCCCGTTGCCCGGGGGGGCCACAGATACGCAGTATTTT.

This clonotype has just a few counts. This chain connects TRBV20-1 to TRBJ1-6, with TRBD1 identical over 9 bases. The V gene's germline CDR1 is DFQATT and CDR2 SNEGSKA (reference sequence). Unmatched junction bases numbered 6, after V lost 3 bases and J lost 6 bases. This CDR3 region has 15 residues. The CDR3: CSARAGQGRNSPLHF. In DNA, the CDR3 is TGCAGTGCTAGGGCGGGACAGGGACGTAATTCACCCCTCCACTTT.